These T cell receptor beta chains were read from a single sample in a study of cytomegalovirus exposure and HLA in healthy donors. The method was immunoSEQ multiplex PCR; TCRdb's version includes in-frame clones alone and lacks a portion of them. The sample includes about 160,000 clones, 60% to 85% of them seen just once. Sample: PBMCs. These receptors all come from a man in his fifties in good health and CMV-seropositive. CDR3s include the opening cysteine and the closing phenylalanine or tryptophan. The order of the fields is J gene, clone size, D gene, V gene, CDR3 length, CDR3 protein, CDR3 DNA. A D gene is named only where the DNA matches it firmly. Size tells how often a clone was seen (once, few, many) or the class of an expanded clone, and some rows leave it out.

j_gene: TRBJ1-3; abundance: .; d_gene: .; v_gene: TRBV5-1; len: 15; CDR3aa: CASSSPQGTGNTIYF; CDR3nt: TGCGCCAGCAGCTCACCACAGGGAACTGGAAACACCATATATTTT
j_gene: TRBJ1-4; abundance: .; d_gene: .; v_gene: TRBV6-1; len: 15; CDR3aa: CASSVRGSTNEKLLF; CDR3nt: TGTGCCAGCAGTGTTAGGGGGTCAACTAATGAAAAACTGCTTTTT
j_gene: TRBJ2-1; abundance: .; d_gene: .; v_gene: TRBV2; len: 15; CDR3aa: CASSVLYLSYNEQFF; CDR3nt: TGTGCCAGCAGTGTGCTCTATTTATCATACAATGAGCAGTTCTTC
j_gene: TRBJ2-5; abundance: .; d_gene: .; v_gene: TRBV6-6; len: 15; CDR3aa: CASSRGKALGETQYF; CDR3nt: TGTGCCAGCAGCCGGGGGAAAGCGTTGGGGGAGACCCAGTACTTC
j_gene: TRBJ1-1; abundance: .; d_gene: .; v_gene: TRBV5-1; len: 12; CDR3aa: CASSLAGGTSFF; CDR3nt: TGCGCCAGCAGCTTGGCGGGGGGCACCTCCTTCTTT
j_gene: TRBJ1-1; abundance: .; d_gene: TRBD1; v_gene: TRBV5-1; len: 14; CDR3aa: CASSFTSQGARAFF; CDR3nt: TGCGCCAGCAGCTTCACCAGCCAGGGGGCTCGAGCTTTCTTT
j_gene: TRBJ2-6; abundance: .; d_gene: .; v_gene: TRBV4-3; len: 19; CDR3aa: CASSQGPPAAQSGANVLTF; CDR3nt: TGCGCCAGCAGCCAAGGACCCCCGGCGGCGCAATCGGGGGCCAACGTCCTGACTTTC
j_gene: TRBJ2-7; abundance: .; d_gene: .; v_gene: TRBV11-2; len: 11; CDR3aa: CASSQRDSQYF; CDR3nt: TGTGCCAGCAGCCAACGGGATTCCCAGTACTTC
j_gene: TRBJ1-1; abundance: .; d_gene: .; v_gene: TRBV7-8; len: 13; CDR3aa: CASSTGQVTEAFF; CDR3nt: TGTGCCAGCAGCACTGGGCAGGTGACTGAAGCTTTCTTT
j_gene: TRBJ1-2; abundance: .; d_gene: .; v_gene: TRBV18; len: 15; CDR3aa: CASSPASQTLDGYTF; CDR3nt: TGTGCCAGCTCACCAGCTTCACAGACCCTCGATGGCTACACCTTC
j_gene: TRBJ2-3; abundance: .; d_gene: .; v_gene: TRBV18; len: 14; CDR3aa: CASSPPGSADTQYF; CDR3nt: TGTGCCAGCTCACCTCCGGGGAGTGCAGATACGCAGTATTTT
j_gene: TRBJ2-3; abundance: .; d_gene: TRBD1; v_gene: TRBV9; len: 15; CDR3aa: CASSAGQGARDTQYF; CDR3nt: TGTGCCAGCAGCGCGGGACAGGGGGCGAGGGATACGCAGTATTTT
j_gene: TRBJ2-7; abundance: few; d_gene: TRBD1; v_gene: TRBV6-5; len: 15; CDR3aa: CASSFKTGGPYEQYF; CDR3nt: TGTGCCAGCAGTTTCAAGACAGGGGGACCGTACGAGCAGTACTTC
j_gene: TRBJ1-4; abundance: .; d_gene: TRBD1; v_gene: TRBV30; len: 14; CDR3aa: CAWSKRGQSEKLFF; CDR3nt: TGTGCCTGGAGTAAGAGGGGGCAAAGTGAAAAACTGTTTTTT
j_gene: TRBJ1-5; abundance: .; d_gene: .; v_gene: TRBV19; len: 16; CDR3aa: CASSSPGSVRNQPQHF; CDR3nt: TGTGCCAGTAGTTCCCCCGGCAGCGTGAGGAATCAGCCCCAGCATTTT
j_gene: TRBJ1-2; abundance: few; d_gene: .; v_gene: TRBV28; len: 13; CDR3aa: CATAGQMNYGYTF; CDR3nt: TGTGCCACTGCCGGACAGATGAACTATGGCTACACCTTC
j_gene: TRBJ2-5; abundance: .; d_gene: TRBD1; v_gene: TRBV7-6; len: 17; CDR3aa: CASSLAKVRQGWETQYF; CDR3nt: TGTGCCAGCAGCTTAGCGAAAGTGAGACAGGGGTGGGAGACCCAGTACTTC
j_gene: TRBJ2-5; abundance: .; d_gene: .; v_gene: TRBV2; len: 13; CDR3aa: CASSETGYETQYF; CDR3nt: TGTGCCAGCAGTGAAACAGGGTACGAGACCCAGTACTTC
j_gene: TRBJ2-5; abundance: .; d_gene: .; v_gene: TRBV7-9; len: 13; CDR3aa: CASSDTRGETQYF; CDR3nt: TGTGCCAGCAGCGATACAAGGGGAGAGACCCAGTACTTC
j_gene: TRBJ1-4; abundance: .; d_gene: TRBD1; v_gene: TRBV5-1; len: 16; CDR3aa: CASSIGQGFRNEKLFF; CDR3nt: TGCGCCAGCAGCATTGGACAGGGGTTCAGAAACGAAAAACTGTTTTTT
j_gene: TRBJ1-2; abundance: few; d_gene: TRBD1; v_gene: TRBV6-1; len: 14; CDR3aa: CASSEVTGWVGYTF; CDR3nt: TGTGCCAGCAGTGAAGTGACAGGGTGGGTTGGCTACACCTTC
j_gene: TRBJ2-1; abundance: .; d_gene: .; v_gene: TRBV5-5; len: 14; CDR3aa: CASRDGGSYNEQFF; CDR3nt: TGTGCCAGCAGGGACGGAGGCTCCTACAATGAGCAGTTCTTC
j_gene: TRBJ2-5; abundance: .; d_gene: .; v_gene: TRBV5-1; len: 13; CDR3aa: CASSLGREETQYF; CDR3nt: TGCGCCAGCAGCTTGGGCAGGGAAGAGACCCAGTACTTC
j_gene: TRBJ2-5; abundance: once; d_gene: .; v_gene: TRBV11-3; len: 14; CDR3aa: CASSPGTQQETQYF; CDR3nt: TGTGCCAGCAGCCCCGGGACACAACAAGAGACCCAGTACTTC
j_gene: TRBJ1-4; abundance: .; d_gene: .; v_gene: TRBV7-8; len: 13; CDR3aa: CASSFGLHEKLFF; CDR3nt: TGTGCCAGCAGCTTCGGTCTGCATGAAAAACTGTTTTTT
j_gene: TRBJ2-7; abundance: .; d_gene: TRBD2; v_gene: TRBV6-1; len: 13; CDR3aa: CAGRLAPNYEQYF; CDR3nt: TGTGCCGGTCGACTAGCACCCAACTACGAGCAGTACTTC
j_gene: TRBJ2-3; abundance: .; d_gene: TRBD2; v_gene: TRBV11-2; len: 15; CDR3aa: CASSVLAGSTDTQYF; CDR3nt: TGTGCCAGCAGCGTTCTAGCGGGGAGCACAGATACGCAGTATTTT
j_gene: TRBJ2-6; abundance: once; d_gene: TRBD1; v_gene: TRBV10-3; len: 18; CDR3aa: CAIRPGTGGPSGANVLTF; CDR3nt: TGTGCCATCAGACCCGGGACAGGGGGACCCTCTGGGGCCAACGTCCTGACTTTC
j_gene: TRBJ2-1; abundance: .; d_gene: .; v_gene: TRBV6-5; len: 13; CDR3aa: CASSYSPGFPELF; CDR3nt: TGTGCCAGCAGTTACTCGCCGGGTTTCCCGGAACTCTTC
j_gene: TRBJ1-2; abundance: .; d_gene: .; v_gene: TRBV2; len: 15; CDR3aa: CASSDWSGMNYGYTF; CDR3nt: TGTGCCAGCAGTGATTGGTCAGGGATGAACTATGGCTACACCTTC
j_gene: TRBJ1-5; abundance: .; d_gene: .; v_gene: TRBV5-5; len: 16; CDR3aa: CASSLDQGLGNQPQHF; CDR3nt: TGTGCCAGCAGCTTGGATCAGGGGCTCGGCAATCAGCCCCAGCATTTT
j_gene: TRBJ2-1; abundance: few; d_gene: TRBD2; v_gene: TRBV7-8; len: 17; CDR3aa: CASRDVGSGGVYNEQFF; CDR3nt: TGTGCCAGCAGGGATGTGGGTAGCGGGGGTGTTTACAATGAGCAGTTCTTC
j_gene: TRBJ1-1; abundance: .; d_gene: .; v_gene: TRBV9; len: 14; CDR3aa: CASSVVPGHREAFF; CDR3nt: TGTGCCAGCAGCGTAGTCCCGGGACACCGTGAAGCTTTCTTT
j_gene: TRBJ2-5; abundance: .; d_gene: TRBD1; v_gene: TRBV27; len: 14; CDR3aa: CASSPDRGARAQYF; CDR3nt: TGTGCCAGCAGCCCGGACAGGGGAGCCAGGGCCCAGTACTTC
j_gene: TRBJ2-7; abundance: .; d_gene: .; v_gene: TRBV6-4; len: 17; CDR3aa: CASSGRHTRLSTYEQYF; CDR3nt: TGTGCCAGCAGTGGCCGACACACTCGGTTATCCACCTACGAGCAGTACTTC
j_gene: TRBJ2-5; abundance: .; d_gene: TRBD2; v_gene: TRBV19; len: 15; CDR3aa: CASSPLAGGPGTQYF; CDR3nt: TGTGCCAGTAGCCCTCTGGCGGGGGGGCCGGGGACCCAGTACTTC
j_gene: TRBJ1-2; abundance: .; d_gene: TRBD1; v_gene: TRBV15; len: 14; CDR3aa: CATRVTGGNYGYTF; CDR3nt: TGTGCCACCAGGGTCACAGGGGGCAACTATGGTTACACCTTC
j_gene: TRBJ1-1; abundance: .; d_gene: TRBD1; v_gene: TRBV13; len: 17; CDR3aa: CASSLPYPGQGWAEAFF; CDR3nt: TGTGCCAGCAGCCTCCCTTACCCGGGACAGGGTTGGGCTGAAGCTTTCTTT
j_gene: TRBJ2-5; abundance: .; d_gene: TRBD2; v_gene: TRBV30; len: 18; CDR3aa: CAWTRGTSGGRGQETQYF; CDR3nt: TGTGCCTGGACCCGGGGGACTAGCGGGGGGCGGGGGCAAGAGACCCAGTACTTC
j_gene: TRBJ1-5; abundance: .; d_gene: .; v_gene: TRBV19; len: 13; CDR3aa: CASEDSRNQPQHF; CDR3nt: TGTGCCAGTGAAGACAGCCGCAATCAGCCCCAGCATTTT
j_gene: TRBJ2-7; abundance: .; d_gene: TRBD1; v_gene: TRBV5-4; len: 15; CDR3aa: CASSGGTGTAYEQYF; CDR3nt: TGTGCCAGCAGCGGCGGGACAGGTACGGCCTACGAGCAGTACTTC
j_gene: TRBJ2-7; abundance: once; d_gene: TRBD1; v_gene: TRBV28; len: 14; CDR3aa: CASNDGTGVDEQYF; CDR3nt: TGTGCCAGCAATGATGGGACAGGGGTCGACGAGCAGTACTTC
j_gene: TRBJ1-2; abundance: .; d_gene: TRBD1; v_gene: TRBV29-1; len: 14; CDR3aa: CSVLTPQGARRFYF; CDR3nt: TGCAGCGTCCTGACCCCACAGGGGGCCAGAAGATTTTACTTC
j_gene: TRBJ1-1; abundance: .; d_gene: TRBD1; v_gene: TRBV6-4; len: 14; CDR3aa: CASSPQGANTEAFF; CDR3nt: TGTGCCAGCAGCCCCCAGGGGGCCAACACTGAAGCTTTCTTT
j_gene: TRBJ1-3; abundance: .; d_gene: TRBD1; v_gene: TRBV4-3; len: 17; CDR3aa: CASSQDRVGQVGNTIYF; CDR3nt: TGCGCCAGCAGCCAAGATAGGGTGGGACAGGTCGGAAACACCATATATTTT
j_gene: TRBJ2-3; abundance: .; d_gene: .; v_gene: TRBV6-1; len: 15; CDR3aa: CASRAEDSYTDTQYF; CDR3nt: TGTGCCAGCAGGGCCGAGGACTCATACACAGATACGCAGTATTTT
j_gene: TRBJ2-5; abundance: .; d_gene: TRBD1; v_gene: TRBV6-1; len: 13; CDR3aa: CASSSTGLETQYF; CDR3nt: TGTGCCAGCAGCTCGACAGGGTTGGAGACCCAGTACTTC
j_gene: TRBJ2-1; abundance: .; d_gene: .; v_gene: TRBV30; len: 12; CDR3aa: CAWNVGGNEQFF; CDR3nt: TGTGCCTGGAACGTTGGGGGGAATGAGCAGTTCTTC
j_gene: TRBJ1-5; abundance: .; d_gene: .; v_gene: TRBV7-8; len: 16; CDR3aa: CASSLSPYRGNQPQHF; CDR3nt: TGTGCCAGCAGCTTATCCCCATACAGGGGCAATCAGCCCCAGCATTTT
j_gene: TRBJ1-6; abundance: .; d_gene: .; v_gene: TRBV6-6; len: 13; CDR3aa: CASSRDWVSPLHF; CDR3nt: TGTGCCAGCAGTCGGGACTGGGTGTCACCCCTCCACTTT
j_gene: TRBJ1-1; abundance: .; d_gene: .; v_gene: TRBV30; len: 13; CDR3aa: CAWSVGGALGAFF; CDR3nt: TGTGCCTGGAGTGTGGGGGGGGCCTTGGGAGCTTTCTTT
j_gene: TRBJ1-5; abundance: .; d_gene: TRBD1; v_gene: TRBV7-2; len: 16; CDR3aa: CASSLGTGPSIQPQHF; CDR3nt: TGTGCCAGCAGCTTGGGGACAGGTCCTTCTATTCAGCCCCAGCATTTT
j_gene: TRBJ2-7; abundance: .; d_gene: TRBD1; v_gene: TRBV5-6; len: 14; CDR3aa: CASSLLQGVYEQYF; CDR3nt: TGTGCCAGCAGCTTACTCCAGGGGGTCTACGAGCAGTACTTC
j_gene: TRBJ2-2; abundance: .; d_gene: .; v_gene: TRBV2; len: 14; CDR3aa: CARENRDLTGELFF; CDR3nt: TGTGCCAGAGAGAACAGGGACCTCACCGGGGAGCTGTTTTTT
j_gene: TRBJ2-2; abundance: .; d_gene: .; v_gene: TRBV11-2; len: 17; CDR3aa: CASSLVQGHPNTGELFF; CDR3nt: TGTGCCAGCAGCTTAGTACAAGGACACCCGAACACCGGGGAGCTGTTTTTT
j_gene: TRBJ2-1; abundance: few; d_gene: TRBD1; v_gene: TRBV5-1; len: 20; CDR3aa: CASSFSAQGAAGSSYNEQFF; CDR3nt: TGCGCCAGCAGCTTTTCCGCACAGGGGGCAGCGGGGAGCTCCTACAATGAGCAGTTCTTC
j_gene: TRBJ2-2; abundance: few; d_gene: .; v_gene: TRBV5-1; len: 15; CDR3aa: CASSFTGTNTGELFF; CDR3nt: TGCGCCAGCAGCTTCACCGGGACAAACACCGGGGAGCTGTTTTTT
j_gene: TRBJ2-7; abundance: .; d_gene: .; v_gene: TRBV20-1; len: 11; CDR3aa: CSAPISDEQYF; CDR3nt: TGCAGTGCTCCCATTTCGGACGAGCAGTACTTC